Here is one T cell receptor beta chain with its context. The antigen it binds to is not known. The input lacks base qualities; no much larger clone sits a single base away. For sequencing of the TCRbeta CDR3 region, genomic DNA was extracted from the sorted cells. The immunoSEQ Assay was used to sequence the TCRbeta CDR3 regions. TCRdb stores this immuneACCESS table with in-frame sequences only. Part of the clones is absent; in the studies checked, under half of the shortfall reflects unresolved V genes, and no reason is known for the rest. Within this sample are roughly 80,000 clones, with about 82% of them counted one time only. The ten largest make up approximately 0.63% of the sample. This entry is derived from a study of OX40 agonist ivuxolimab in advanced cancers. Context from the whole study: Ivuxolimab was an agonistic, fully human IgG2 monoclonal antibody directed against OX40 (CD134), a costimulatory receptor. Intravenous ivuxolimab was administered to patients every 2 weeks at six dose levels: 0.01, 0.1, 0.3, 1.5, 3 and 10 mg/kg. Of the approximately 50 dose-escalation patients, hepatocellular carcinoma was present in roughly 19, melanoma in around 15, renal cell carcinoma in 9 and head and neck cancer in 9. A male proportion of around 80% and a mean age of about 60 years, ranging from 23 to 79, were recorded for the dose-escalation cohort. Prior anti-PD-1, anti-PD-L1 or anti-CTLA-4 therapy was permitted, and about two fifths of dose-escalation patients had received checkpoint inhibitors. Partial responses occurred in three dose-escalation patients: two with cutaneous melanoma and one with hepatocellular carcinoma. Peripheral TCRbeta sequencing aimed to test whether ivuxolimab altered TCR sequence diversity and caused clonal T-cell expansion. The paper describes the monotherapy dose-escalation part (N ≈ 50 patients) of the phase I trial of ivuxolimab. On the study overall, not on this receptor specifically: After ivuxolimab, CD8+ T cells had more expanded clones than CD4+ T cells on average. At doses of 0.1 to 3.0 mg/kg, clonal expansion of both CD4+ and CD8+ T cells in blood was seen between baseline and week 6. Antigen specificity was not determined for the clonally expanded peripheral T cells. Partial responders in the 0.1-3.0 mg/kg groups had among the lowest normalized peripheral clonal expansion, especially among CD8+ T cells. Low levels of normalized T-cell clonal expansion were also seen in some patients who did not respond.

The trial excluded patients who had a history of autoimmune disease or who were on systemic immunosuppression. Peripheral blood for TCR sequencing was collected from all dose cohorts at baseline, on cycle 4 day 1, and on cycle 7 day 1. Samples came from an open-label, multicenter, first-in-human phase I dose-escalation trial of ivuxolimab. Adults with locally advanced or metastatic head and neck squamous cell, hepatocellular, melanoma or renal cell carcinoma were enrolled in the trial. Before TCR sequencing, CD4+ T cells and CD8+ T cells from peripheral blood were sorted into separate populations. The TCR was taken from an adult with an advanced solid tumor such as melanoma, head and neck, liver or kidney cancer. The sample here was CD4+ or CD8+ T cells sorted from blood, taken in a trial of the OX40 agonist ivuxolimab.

This receptor has the CDR3 CASSPGLGLARYNEQFF. In nucleotide form, the sequence is TGTGCCAGCAGCCCCGGGCTGGGACTAGCGAGATACAATGAGCAGTTCTTC. The rearrangement joined TRBV7-8 to TRBJ2-1, with TRBD2 identical over 10 junction bases. Reading from cysteine to phenylalanine, the CDR3 counts 17 amino acids. Only CDR3 DNA is held: 51 bases, read in frame from base 1. The germline V gene specifies SGHVS as CDR1 and FQNEAQ as CDR2. For this chain, trimming is 5 bases at the V end and 4 bases at the J end, and the number of junction bases without a gene match is 11.